What follows are 30 T cell receptor beta chains derived from one specimen sequenced in a study of T cell changes during pregnancy in multiple sclerosis. Measured with immunoSEQ multiplex PCR; TCRdb has only the in-frame clones, and not every one. The table has 45,000 to 60,000 clones, 70% to 90% seen once. Sequencing used peripheral blood, obtained in the first trimester of pregnancy. Receptors were obtained from a female donor with multiple sclerosis, enrolled in a pregnancy study.

V is TRBV9 and J is TRBJ2-3; 8 bases line up with TRBD2. CDR1 is SGDLS, CDR2 YYNGEE, per germline. This CDR3 contains 17 residues. V trimming: 0 bases; J trimming: 0 bases; junction bases outside the gene matches: 6. The CDR3 region has the DNA TGTGCCAGCAGCGTAGAAGGACTAGCTCCTAGCACAGATACGCAGTATTTT. Translating gives CASSVEGLAPSTDTQYF.

This sequence joins TRBV30 and TRBJ1-5; D is possibly TRBD1 (6 bases). Germline V gene data show CDR1 as GTSNPN and CDR2 as SVGIG (reference sequence). V lost 3 bases and J 6 bases, leaving 15 bases between the germline ends. There are 14 residues in the CDR3. As DNA, the CDR3 is TGTGCCTGGAGCCCCGAGGGGGAGCGTCAGCCCCAGCATTTT. This encodes CAWSPEGERQPQHF. Full variable domain (missing parts from reference TRBV30 and TRBJ1-5): SQTIHQWPATLVQPVGSPLSLECTVEGTSNPNLYWYRQAAGRGLQLLFYSVGIGQISSEVPQNLSASRPQDRQFILSSKKLLLSDSGFYLCAWSPEGERQPQHFGDGTRLSIL.

The rearrangement joins TRBV7-2 to TRBJ2-7; 9 bases are a match to TRBD2. The V gene's germline CDR1 is SGHTA and CDR2 FQGNSA. V was pared by 3 bases and J by 1 base, with 4 bases of the junction left unmatched. This CDR3 region has 15 residues. Here the CDR3 reads CASSFSGGFSYEQYF. CDR3 coding DNA: TGTGCCAGCAGCTTTAGCGGGGGTTTTTCCTACGAGCAGTACTTC. Full variable domain (missing parts from reference TRBV7-2 and TRBJ2-7): GAGVSQSPSNKVTEKGKDVELRCDPISGHTALYWYRQSLGQGLEFLIYFQGNSAPDKSGLPSDRFSAERTGGSVSTLTIQRTQQEDSAVYLCASSFSGGFSYEQYFGPGTRLTVT.

Worth noting for this clone: An end of the junction differs from the germline gene, which may be a read error. V gene TRBV2 combines with J gene TRBJ2-1, with 11 bases aligning to TRBD2. The CDR3 is 12 residues long. Germline V lookup: CDR1 SNHLY, CDR2 FYNNEI. The CDR3 region is CASSEGLAGQFF. The CDR3, as DNA: TGTGCCAGCAGCGAAGGACTAGCGGGGCAGTTCTTC.

This clone was counted once. The J gene is TRBJ1-1, the V gene TRBV5-4; D might be TRBD1 (5 bases). CDR3 size: 14 residues. Germline V gene lookup returns CDR1 SGHNT and CDR2 YYREEE (reference sequence). V shed 4 bases and J shed 7 bases, with 17 bases lying between them. This CDR3 reads CASSTDIRLGEAFF. CDR3 nucleotides: TGTGCCAGCAGCACGGACATCCGCCTCGGTGAAGCTTTCTTT.

The rearrangement joins TRBV20-1 to TRBJ2-3; no definite D call. The CDR3 extends over 11 amino acids. Deletions cut 1 base from V and 3 bases from J, with 2 bases between. CDR1 and CDR2 from the germline V gene are DFQATT and SNEGSKA (reference sequence). The CDR3 region has the DNA TGCAGTGCTAGAGCTACAGATACGCAGTATTTT. Protein: CSARATDTQYF.

The V and J genes are TRBV19 and TRBJ2-1; 7 bases are a match to TRBD2. CDR3 length: 14 residues. Trimming cost V 6 bases and J 6 bases; bases outside gene matches: 8. Per the germline V gene, CDR1 is LNHDA and CDR2 is SQIVND (reference sequence). In DNA form, the CDR3 reads TGTGCCAGTAGCTGGTGGGGGGAGGGCAATGAGCAGTTCTTC. Its translation is CASSWWGEGNEQFF.

Note on this clone: Germline and junction disagree at one end, which may indicate a read error. The chain combines TRBV4-1 with TRBJ2-7; TRBD1 might be the D (6 bases). CDR3 length equals 15 residues. From germline, CDR1 is MGHRA and CDR2 YSYEKL. The CDR3 DNA follows: TGCGCCAGCAGCCAAATCGGGACATCCGCCTACGGGCAGTACTTC. Its protein is CASSQIGTSAYGQYF.

The V call is TRBV2, the J call TRBJ1-6; D remains ambiguous. Trimming took off 5 bases at V and 8 bases at J, with 13 bases between the two ends. The germline V gene has CDR1 SNHLY and CDR2 FYNNEI. The CDR3 spans 14 residues. CDR3 residues: CASSKEGTDSPLHF. The CDR3 nucleotides read TGTGCCAGCAGTAAGGAGGGAACGGATTCACCCCTCCACTTT.

V gene TRBV2 combines with J gene TRBJ1-6; D is undetermined. Germline V gene lookup returns CDR1 SNHLY and CDR2 FYNNEI. Between the trimmed V and J ends, which lost 3 bases and 7 bases, there was a span of 4 bases. CDR3 length: 12 amino acids. Written as DNA, the CDR3 is TGTGCCAGCAGTGAGTCAAATTCACCCCTCCACTTT. Amino acid sequence: CASSESNSPLHF.

This clone has just a few counts. The chain joins TRBV27 to TRBJ1-5; no firm D call. This CDR3 is built from 17 residues. CDR1 is MNHEY and CDR2 is SMNVEV in the germline V gene (reference sequence). Trimming removed 3 bases from V and 9 bases from J, with 24 bases in between. The CDR3, as DNA: TGTGCCAGCAGTTTGTACGGCGGGAGGGCTGGTTTTAGGCCCCAGCATTTT. Translated, it gives CASSLYGGRAGFRPQHF.

The rearrangement joins TRBV23-1 to TRBJ1-3; D perhaps matches TRBD1 (6 bases). TRBV23-1 carries the ORF label, with uncertain function. The ends were cut back, 3 bases at V and 0 bases at J, with 18 bases in the middle. The CDR3 totals 18 residues. CDR3 DNA sequence: TGCGCCAGCAGTCACAGGGGAAGACAGGCGCACTCTGGAAACACCATATATTTT. It codes for CASSHRGRQAHSGNTIYF.

The chain has TRBV19 and TRBJ1-1; D gene unclear. V was pared by 7 bases and J by 1 base, with 13 bases between. Germline V gene sequence: CDR1 LNHDA, CDR2 SQIVND (reference sequence). This CDR3 region has 14 residues. This chain's CDR3 is CASKQSPTNTEAFF. In DNA, the CDR3 is TGTGCCAGTAAGCAATCACCAACGAACACTGAAGCTTTCTTT.

The chain is built from TRBV4-1 and TRBJ2-6; a possible D gene is TRBD1 (6 bases). The CDR3 contains 16 residues. Germline CDR1 reads MGHRA; CDR2 reads YSYEKL. The ends were cut back, 1 base at V and 2 bases at J, with 9 bases in the middle. The CDR3 DNA sequence: TGCGCCAGCAGCCAAGGGCAGGGGACTGGGGCCAACGTCCTGACTTTC. Translating it yields CASSQGQGTGANVLTF.

The chain employs TRBV6-1 and TRBJ2-2, with TRBD1 matching over 9 bases. The V gene end was trimmed by 4 bases and the J gene end by 1 base; junction bases not matched to a gene: 4. Germline assignment: CDR1 MNHNS and CDR2 SASEGT. This CDR3 is built from 16 residues. The CDR3 region is CASSADRGWNTGELFF. CDR3 nucleotide sequence: TGTGCCAGCAGTGCGGACAGGGGATGGAACACCGGGGAGCTGTTTTTT.

V usage is TRBV6-1 and J usage is TRBJ1-6; the D is unclear. With 3 bases removed from V and 9 bases from J, the gap between germline ends came to 21 bases. The CDR3 covers 17 residues. Germline V CDR1 and CDR2: MNHNS, SASEGT. CDR3: CASSDLTSRAGFSPLHF. CDR3 bases: TGTGCCAGCAGTGACCTAACTTCAAGGGCGGGATTTTCACCCCTCCACTTT.

This clone was found once. This sequence joins TRBV5-1 and TRBJ1-6; D unclear. The CDR3 contains 15 residues. The V end was cut by 4 bases, the J end by 4 bases, with 12 bases between. Germline-derived CDR1 and CDR2 are SGHRS and YFSETQ. CDR3 residues: CASSARVDYNSPLHF. The CDR3 coding sequence is TGCGCCAGCAGCGCCCGGGTTGATTATAATTCACCCCTCCACTTT. Full variable domain (remainder filled in from reference TRBV5-1 and TRBJ1-6): KAGVTQTPRYLIKTRGQQVTLSCSPISGHRSVSWYQQTPGQGLQFLFEYFSETQRNKGNFPGRFSGRQFSNSRSEMNVSTLELGDSALYLCASSARVDYNSPLHFGNGTRLTVT.

The chain uses TRBV5-4 and TRBJ1-2, with D possibly matching TRBD1 (6 bases). Germline V gene data show CDR1 as SGHNT and CDR2 as YYREEE (reference sequence). The CDR3 contains 14 residues. V lost 0 bases and J 4 bases, leaving 10 bases between the germline ends. The CDR3 coding sequence is TGTGCCAGCAGCTTGGTCGACAGGATCTATGGCTACACCTTC. Translating gives CASSLVDRIYGYTF.

The rearrangement links TRBV9 to TRBJ2-2; 7 positions match TRBD1. CDR3 length: 14 residues. The germline V gene encodes CDR1 SGDLS and CDR2 YYNGEE. V dropped 2 bases and J dropped 8; count of bases not matched to a gene: 6. The CDR3 reads CASSVTGAVGELFF. In DNA form, the CDR3 reads TGTGCCAGCAGCGTTACAGGGGCTGTTGGGGAGCTGTTTTTT.

The V call is TRBV5-1, the J call TRBJ2-5; D gene uncertain. The ends were cut back, 5 bases at V and 5 bases at J, with 10 bases in the middle. The CDR3 runs 12 residues. CDR1 SGHRS and CDR2 YFSETQ come from the germline V gene. The DNA of the CDR3 is TGCGCCAGCAGTTATGAGAGGGAGACCCAGTACTTC. This codes for CASSYERETQYF.

The V and J genes are TRBV9 and TRBJ2-1, with 11 bases that match TRBD2. CDR3 size: 16 residues. With V trimmed by 4 bases and J by 8 bases, 11 bases remained unmatched. Germline CDR1 SGDLS, CDR2 YYNGEE. The CDR3 coding sequence is TGTGCCAGCAGCTCACTCCCCGGGACTAGCGGCGATGAGCAGTTCTTC. This translates into CASSSLPGTSGDEQFF.

The chain has TRBV7-9 and TRBJ2-3, with 13 bases lining up with TRBD2. Trimming took 5 bases from V and 9 from J; bases not matched to a gene: 8. This CDR3 spans 15 amino acids. Germline loops: CDR1 SEHNR, CDR2 FQNEAQ (reference sequence). The CDR3 reads CASSTRTSGGGTQYF. In DNA form, the CDR3 reads TGTGCCAGCAGCACCCGGACTAGCGGGGGAGGGACGCAGTATTTT.

The chain is built from TRBV19 and TRBJ1-1, with D possibly TRBD1 on 6 matching bases. Trimming removed 3 bases from V and 2 bases from J, with 10 bases in between. This CDR3 is built from 14 residues. The germline V gene encodes CDR1 LNHDA and CDR2 SQIVND (reference sequence). Here the CDR3 reads CASSIGTFNTEAFF. DNA of the CDR3: TGTGCCAGTAGTATTGGGACATTCAACACTGAAGCTTTCTTT.

The CDR3 DNA reads as TGTGCCAGCAGTTACCGGGAGGGGAATCAGCCCCAGCATTTT. Translation gives CASSYREGNQPQHF. The V and J genes are TRBV6-5 and TRBJ1-5; D may be TRBD1 (5 bases). Germline CDR1 MNHEY, CDR2 SVGAGI. CDR3 length equals 14 residues. The V end was cut by 2 bases, the J end by 4 bases, with 9 bases between.

This chain links TRBV28 with TRBJ1-4; TRBD1 agrees at 11 bases. The CDR3 has 21 residues. The germline gives CDR1 MDHEN, CDR2 SYDVKM. Trimming took 1 base from V and 7 from J; bases not matched to a gene: 20. The CDR3 sequence is CASSLSLLSEDRGPQSEKLFF. CDR3 nucleotides: TGTGCCAGCAGTTTATCCCTCCTGAGTGAGGACAGGGGGCCCCAATCTGAAAAACTGTTTTTT.

The chain employs TRBV7-2 and TRBJ1-5, with 9 nucleotides matching TRBD1. Per the germline V gene, CDR1 is SGHTA and CDR2 is FQGNSA. The junction had 8 bases not matched to a gene; V was cut back by 4 bases and J by 7 bases. The CDR3 is 15 amino acids. CDR3 DNA: TGTGCCAGCAGCTCCCGGGACAGGGTAGGGCAGCCCCAGCATTTT. Translating gives CASSSRDRVGQPQHF.

CDR3 sequence (DNA): TGCGCCAGCAGCGACACCCGGGACAGAAAAACAGAGCGCTATGGCTACACCTTC. This gives the protein CASSDTRDRKTERYGYTF. The rearrangement uses TRBV5-1 and TRBJ1-2, with TRBD1 matching 7 bases. V dropped 4 bases and J dropped 4; count of bases not matched to a gene: 19. Per the germline V gene, CDR1 is SGHRS and CDR2 is YFSETQ. The CDR3 runs 18 residues.

This clone was observed a handful of times. This rearrangement joins TRBV25-1 to TRBJ1-1, with 9 bases lining up with TRBD1. Germline CDR1 reads MGHDK; CDR2 reads SYGVNS. V shed 3 bases and J 3 bases; nucleotides not matched to a gene: 2. CDR3 length: 14 residues. CDR3 sequence: CASSDWTGDTEAFF. The DNA for the CDR3 is TGTGCCAGCAGTGATTGGACAGGGGACACTGAAGCTTTCTTT.

The chain carries TRBV7-2 and TRBJ1-1; 7 bases match TRBD1. There are 15 residues in the CDR3. Germline V lookup: CDR1 SGHTA, CDR2 FQGNSA. J was trimmed by 11 bases and V by 5 bases; bases with no gene match: 17. In DNA, the CDR3 is TGTGCCAGCAGCGGACAGACAGGGAATGATCCTTTGGCTTTCTTT. It encodes CASSGQTGNDPLAFF.

The J gene is TRBJ1-1, the V gene TRBV7-3; maybe TRBD1 (5 bases). The V and J ends lost 4 bases and 2 bases respectively, with 8 bases between them. This CDR3 contains 13 residues. Germline assignment: CDR1 SGHTA and CDR2 FQGTGA. The CDR3 here is CASSSTVNTEAFF. Written as DNA, the CDR3 is TGTGCCAGCAGCTCGACAGTAAACACTGAAGCTTTCTTT.